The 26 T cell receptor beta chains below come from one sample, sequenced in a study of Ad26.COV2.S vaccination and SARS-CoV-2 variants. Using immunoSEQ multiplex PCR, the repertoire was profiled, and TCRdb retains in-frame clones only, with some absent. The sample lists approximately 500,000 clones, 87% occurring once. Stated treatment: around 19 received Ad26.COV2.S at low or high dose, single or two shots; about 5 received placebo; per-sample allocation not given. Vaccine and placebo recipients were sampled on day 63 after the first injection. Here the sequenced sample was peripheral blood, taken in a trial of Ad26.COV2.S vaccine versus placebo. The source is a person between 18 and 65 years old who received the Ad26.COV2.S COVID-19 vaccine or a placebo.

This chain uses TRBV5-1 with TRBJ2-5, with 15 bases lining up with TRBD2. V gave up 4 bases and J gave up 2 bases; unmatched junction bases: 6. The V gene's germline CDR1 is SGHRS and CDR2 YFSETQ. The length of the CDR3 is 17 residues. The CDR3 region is CASSAGLAGGSQETQYF. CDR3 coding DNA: TGCGCCAGCAGCGCGGGACTAGCGGGAGGTAGTCAAGAGACCCAGTACTTC.

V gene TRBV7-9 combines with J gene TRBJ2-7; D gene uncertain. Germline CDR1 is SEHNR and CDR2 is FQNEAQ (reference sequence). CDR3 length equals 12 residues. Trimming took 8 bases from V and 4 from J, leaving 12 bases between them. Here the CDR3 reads CASGGFLYEQYF. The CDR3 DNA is TGTGCCAGCGGCGGCTTCCTTTACGAGCAGTACTTC.

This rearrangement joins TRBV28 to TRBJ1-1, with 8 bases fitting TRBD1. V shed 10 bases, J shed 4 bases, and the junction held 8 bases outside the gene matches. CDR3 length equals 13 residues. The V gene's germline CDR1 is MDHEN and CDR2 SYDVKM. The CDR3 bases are TGTGCCAACAGACAGGGGCCGGGCACTGAAGCTTTCTTT. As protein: CANRQGPGTEAFF.

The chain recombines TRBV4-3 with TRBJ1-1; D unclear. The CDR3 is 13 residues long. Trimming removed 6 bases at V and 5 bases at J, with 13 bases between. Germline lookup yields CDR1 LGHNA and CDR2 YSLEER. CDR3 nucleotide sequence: TGCGCCAGCAGTCCCGCCCTGTCGACTGAAGCTTTCTTT. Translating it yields CASSPALSTEAFF.

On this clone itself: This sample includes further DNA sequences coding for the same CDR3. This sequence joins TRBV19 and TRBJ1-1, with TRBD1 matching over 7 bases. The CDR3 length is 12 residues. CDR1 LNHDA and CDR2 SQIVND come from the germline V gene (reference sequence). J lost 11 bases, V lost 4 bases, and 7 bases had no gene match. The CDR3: CASSTPGGEAFF. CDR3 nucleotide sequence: TGTGCCAGTAGTACCCCAGGGGGGGAGGCTTTCTTT. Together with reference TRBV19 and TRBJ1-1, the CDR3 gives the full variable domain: DGGITQSPKYLFRKEGQNVTLSCEQNLNHDAMYWYRQDPGQGLRLIYYSQIVNDFQKGDIAEGYSVSREKKESFPLTVTSAQKNPTAFYLCASSTPGGEAFFGQGTRLTVV.

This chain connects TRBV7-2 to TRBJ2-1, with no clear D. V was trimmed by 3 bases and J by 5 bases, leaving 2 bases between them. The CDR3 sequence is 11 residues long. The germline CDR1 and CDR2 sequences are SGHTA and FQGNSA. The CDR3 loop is CASSFDNEQFF. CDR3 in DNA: TGTGCCAGCAGCTTCGACAATGAGCAGTTCTTC.

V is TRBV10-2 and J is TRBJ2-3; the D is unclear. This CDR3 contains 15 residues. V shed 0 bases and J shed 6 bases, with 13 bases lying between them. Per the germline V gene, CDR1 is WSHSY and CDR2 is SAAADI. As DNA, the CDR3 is TGCGCCAGCAGTGAGTCGAATCTACCGTTGGATACGCAGTATTTT. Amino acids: CASSESNLPLDTQYF.

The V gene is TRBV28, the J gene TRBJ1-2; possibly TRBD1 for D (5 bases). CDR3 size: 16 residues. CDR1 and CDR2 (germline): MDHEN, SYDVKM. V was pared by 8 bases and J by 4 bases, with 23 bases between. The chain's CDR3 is CASWSRRGLAFYGYTF. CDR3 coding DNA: TGTGCCAGCTGGTCGCGGCGGGGCCTTGCCTTCTATGGCTACACCTTC.

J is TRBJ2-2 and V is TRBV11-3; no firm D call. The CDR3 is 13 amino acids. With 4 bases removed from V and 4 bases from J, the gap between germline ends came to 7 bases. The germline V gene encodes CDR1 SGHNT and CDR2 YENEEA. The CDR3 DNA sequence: TGTGCCAGCAGCTCCGGACCCACCGGGGAGCTGTTTTTT. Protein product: CASSSGPTGELFF.

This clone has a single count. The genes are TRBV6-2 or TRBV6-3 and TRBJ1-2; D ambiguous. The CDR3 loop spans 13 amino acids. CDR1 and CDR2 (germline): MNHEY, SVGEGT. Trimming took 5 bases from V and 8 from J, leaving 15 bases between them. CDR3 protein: CASSRSGLSGYTF. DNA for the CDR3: TGTGCCAGCAGTCGCTCAGGACTATCCGGCTACACCTTC.

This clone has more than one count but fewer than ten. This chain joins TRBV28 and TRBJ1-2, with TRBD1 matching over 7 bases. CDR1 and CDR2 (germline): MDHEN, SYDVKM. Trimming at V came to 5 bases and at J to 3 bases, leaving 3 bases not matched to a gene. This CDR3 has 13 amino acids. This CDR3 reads CASSTGTDYGYTF. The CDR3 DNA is TGTGCCAGCAGTACCGGGACAGACTATGGCTACACCTTC.

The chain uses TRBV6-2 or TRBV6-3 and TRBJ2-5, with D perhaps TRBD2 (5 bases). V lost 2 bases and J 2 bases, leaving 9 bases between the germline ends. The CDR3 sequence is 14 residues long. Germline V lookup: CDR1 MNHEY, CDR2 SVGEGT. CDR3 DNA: TGTGCCAGCAGTTACCTGGGAGTTCAAGAGACCCAGTACTTC. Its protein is CASSYLGVQETQYF.

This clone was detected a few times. The CDR3 loop is CASSGTDLGQGRNTIYF. The CDR3 DNA follows: TGTGCCAGCAGCGGGACAGATTTGGGACAGGGAAGGAACACCATATATTTT. This rearrangement joins TRBV5-4 to TRBJ1-3, with TRBD1 matching over 9 bases. The CDR3 runs to 17 residues. Trimming at V came to 4 bases and at J to 7 bases, leaving 15 bases not matched to a gene. Looked up from germline, CDR1 is SGHNT and CDR2 is YYREEE (reference sequence).

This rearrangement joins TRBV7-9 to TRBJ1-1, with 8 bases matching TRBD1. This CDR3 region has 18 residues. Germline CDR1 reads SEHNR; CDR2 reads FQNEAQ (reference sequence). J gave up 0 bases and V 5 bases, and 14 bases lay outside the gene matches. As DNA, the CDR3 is TGTGCCAGCAGCGTCCAGGGGGCGGTTTTGCCCATGAACACTGAAGCTTTCTTT. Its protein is CASSVQGAVLPMNTEAFF.

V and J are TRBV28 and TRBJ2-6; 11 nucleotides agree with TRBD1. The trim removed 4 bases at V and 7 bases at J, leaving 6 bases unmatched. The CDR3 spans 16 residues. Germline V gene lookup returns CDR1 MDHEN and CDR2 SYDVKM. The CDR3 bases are TGTGCCAGCAGTTCCCCGGGACAGGGGGAAGCCAACGTCCTGACTTTC. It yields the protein CASSSPGQGEANVLTF.

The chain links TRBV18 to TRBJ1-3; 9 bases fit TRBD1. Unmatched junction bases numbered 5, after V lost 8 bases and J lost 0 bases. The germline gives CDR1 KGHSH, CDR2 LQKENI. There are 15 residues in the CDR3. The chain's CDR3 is CASPQGAGSGNTIYF. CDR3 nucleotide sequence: TGTGCCAGCCCACAGGGGGCCGGCTCTGGAAACACCATATATTTT. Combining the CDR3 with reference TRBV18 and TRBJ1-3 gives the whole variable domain NAGVMQNPRHLVRRRGQEARLRCSPMKGHSHVYWYRQLPEEGLKFMVYLQKENIIDESGMPKERFSAEFPKEGPSILRIQQVVRGDSAAYFCASPQGAGSGNTIYFGEGSWLTVV.

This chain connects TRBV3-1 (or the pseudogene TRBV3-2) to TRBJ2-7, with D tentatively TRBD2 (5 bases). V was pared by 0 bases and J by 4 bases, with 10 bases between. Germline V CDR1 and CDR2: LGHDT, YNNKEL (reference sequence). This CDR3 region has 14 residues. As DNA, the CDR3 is TGTGCCAGCAGCCAAGAGGGAAGGAGGTACGAGCAGTACTTC. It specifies CASSQEGRRYEQYF.

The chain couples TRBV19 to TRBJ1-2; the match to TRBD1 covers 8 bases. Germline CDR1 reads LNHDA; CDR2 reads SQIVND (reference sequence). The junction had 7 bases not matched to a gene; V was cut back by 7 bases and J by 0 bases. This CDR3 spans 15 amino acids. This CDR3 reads CASIDSGGPNYGYTF. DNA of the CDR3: TGTGCCAGTATCGACTCAGGGGGCCCTAACTATGGCTACACCTTC.

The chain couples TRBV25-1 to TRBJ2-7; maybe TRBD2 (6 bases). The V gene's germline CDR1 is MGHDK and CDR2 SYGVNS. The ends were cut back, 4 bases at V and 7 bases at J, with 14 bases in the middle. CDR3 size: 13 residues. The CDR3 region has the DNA TGTGCCAGCAGTGGGTGGGACTCCCAGGAGCAGTACTTC. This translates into CASSGWDSQEQYF.

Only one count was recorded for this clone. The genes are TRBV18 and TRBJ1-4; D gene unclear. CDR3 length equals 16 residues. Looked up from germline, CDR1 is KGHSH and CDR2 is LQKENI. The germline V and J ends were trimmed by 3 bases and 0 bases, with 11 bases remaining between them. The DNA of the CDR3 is TGTGCCAGCTCACCCCGGGCACCTACAACTAATGAAAAACTGTTTTTT. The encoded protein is CASSPRAPTTNEKLFF.

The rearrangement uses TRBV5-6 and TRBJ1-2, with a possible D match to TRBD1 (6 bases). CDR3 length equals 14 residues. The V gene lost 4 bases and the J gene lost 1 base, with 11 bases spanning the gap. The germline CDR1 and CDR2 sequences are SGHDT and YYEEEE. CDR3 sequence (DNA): TGTGCCAGCAGCCAGGACAGAGGTAACTATGGCTACACCTTC. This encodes CASSQDRGNYGYTF. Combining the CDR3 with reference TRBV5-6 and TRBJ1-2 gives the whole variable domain DAGVTQSPTHLIKTRGQQVTLRCSPKSGHDTVSWYQQALGQGPQFIFQYYEEEERQRGNFPDRFSGHQFPNYSSELNVNALLLGDSALYLCASSQDRGNYGYTFGSGTRLTVV.

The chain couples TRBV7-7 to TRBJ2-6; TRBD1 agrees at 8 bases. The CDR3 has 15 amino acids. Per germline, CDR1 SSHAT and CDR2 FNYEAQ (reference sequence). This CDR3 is CASSQQGAGANVLTF. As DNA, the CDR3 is TGTGCTAGCTCTCAACAGGGGGCTGGGGCCAACGTCCTGACTTTC.

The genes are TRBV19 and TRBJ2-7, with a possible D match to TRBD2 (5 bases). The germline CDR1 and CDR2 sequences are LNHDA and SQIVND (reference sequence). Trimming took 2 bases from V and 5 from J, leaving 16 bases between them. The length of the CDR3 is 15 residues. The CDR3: CASSIPEGAVHEQYF. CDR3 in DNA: TGTGCCAGTAGTATACCCGAGGGAGCAGTGCACGAGCAGTACTTC.

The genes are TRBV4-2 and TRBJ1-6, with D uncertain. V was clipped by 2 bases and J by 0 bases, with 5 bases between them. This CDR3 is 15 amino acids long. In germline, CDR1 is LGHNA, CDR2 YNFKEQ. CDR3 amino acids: CASSQSSSYNSPLHF. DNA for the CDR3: TGTGCCAGCAGCCAAAGTAGCTCCTATAATTCACCCCTCCACTTT.

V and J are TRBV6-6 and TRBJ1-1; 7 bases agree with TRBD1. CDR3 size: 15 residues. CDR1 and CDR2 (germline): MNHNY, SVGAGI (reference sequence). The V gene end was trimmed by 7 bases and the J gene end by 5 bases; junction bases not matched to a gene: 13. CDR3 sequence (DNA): TGTGCCAGCACCACAGGGGACCCAGGAGCGACTGAAGCTTTCTTT. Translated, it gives CASTTGDPGATEAFF.

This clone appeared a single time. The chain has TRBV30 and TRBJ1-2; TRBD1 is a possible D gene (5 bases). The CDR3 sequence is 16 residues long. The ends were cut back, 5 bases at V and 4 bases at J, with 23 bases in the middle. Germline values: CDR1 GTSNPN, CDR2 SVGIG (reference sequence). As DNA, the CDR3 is TGTGCCTGGGGAACTCCGGGACGAGCGTCCGCCTATGGCTACACCTTC. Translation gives CAWGTPGRASAYGYTF. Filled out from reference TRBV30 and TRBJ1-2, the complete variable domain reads SQTIHQWPATLVQPVGSPLSLECTVEGTSNPNLYWYRQAAGRGLQLLFYSVGIGQISSEVPQNLSASRPQDRQFILSSKKLLLSDSGFYLCAWGTPGRASAYGYTFGSGTRLTVV.